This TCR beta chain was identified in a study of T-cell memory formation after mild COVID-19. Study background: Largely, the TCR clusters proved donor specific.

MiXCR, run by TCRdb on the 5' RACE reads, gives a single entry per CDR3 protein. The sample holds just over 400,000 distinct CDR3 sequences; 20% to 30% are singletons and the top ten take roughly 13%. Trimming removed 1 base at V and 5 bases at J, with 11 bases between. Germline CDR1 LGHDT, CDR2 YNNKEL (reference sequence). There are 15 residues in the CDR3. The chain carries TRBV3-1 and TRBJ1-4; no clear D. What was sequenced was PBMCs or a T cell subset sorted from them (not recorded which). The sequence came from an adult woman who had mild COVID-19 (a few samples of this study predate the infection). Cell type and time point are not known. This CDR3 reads CASSQASTGNEKLFF. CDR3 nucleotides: TGTGCCAGCAGCCAAGCATCGACGGGGAATGAAAAACTGTTTTTT.